The 8 T cell receptor beta chains below were found in one sample sequenced in a study of cytomegalovirus exposure and HLA in healthy donors. Use of 60 Vbeta and 13 Jbeta primers characterized the PCR. Measured with immunoSEQ multiplex PCR; TCRdb has only the in-frame clones, and not every one. The sample yields around 160,000 clones, around 75% seen once. The sequencing sample was made of PBMCs. Receptor source: a middle-aged woman in good health and CMV-seropositive.

The chain links TRBV25-1 to TRBJ2-5; the D gene is possibly TRBD2 (7 bases). This CDR3 is 16 amino acids long. Trimming removed 4 bases at V and 3 bases at J, with 18 bases between. Germline V CDR1 and CDR2: MGHDK, SYGVNS. The CDR3 sequence: CASSAIGGVFKETQYF. The DNA for the CDR3 is TGTGCCAGCAGTGCCATAGGGGGGGTCTTTAAAGAGACCCAGTACTTC.

CDR3 in amino acids: CASSIGTGQPQHF. The CDR3 DNA reads as TGTGCCAGTAGTATAGGAACAGGTCAGCCCCAGCATTTT. The rearrangement joins TRBV19 to TRBJ1-5, with D maybe TRBD1 (5 bases). Germline loops: CDR1 LNHDA, CDR2 SQIVND (reference sequence). The CDR3 covers 13 residues. The ends were cut back, 1 base at V and 6 bases at J, with 7 bases in the middle.

This clone was observed a few times. The chain combines TRBV19 with TRBJ2-7; D is ambiguous. The CDR3 loop spans 13 amino acids. The germline V and J ends were trimmed by 5 bases and 5 bases, with 13 bases remaining between them. Germline V gives CDR1 LNHDA, CDR2 SQIVND (reference sequence). The CDR3: CASSPSLLHEQYF. Here the CDR3 DNA reads TGTGCCAGTAGTCCCTCACTCCTACACGAGCAGTACTTC.

The chain is built from TRBV6-1 and TRBJ2-5; TRBD1 matches 8 bases. Germline CDR1 MNHNS, CDR2 SASEGT. V lost 10 bases, J lost 4 bases, and 11 bases stayed unmatched. The CDR3 spans 14 residues. The CDR3 loop is CATRAGRGLETQYF. CDR3 coding DNA: TGTGCCACGAGGGCGGGCAGGGGGCTAGAGACCCAGTACTTC.

The rearrangement joins TRBV11-1 to TRBJ2-1; 9 nucleotides line up with TRBD1. The J segment lost 5 bases and the V segment lost 5 bases, leaving 13 bases of the junction unmatched. CDR3 length: 17 amino acids. Germline CDR1 reads SGHAT; CDR2 reads FQDESV (reference sequence). CDR3 in amino acids: CASSLRTGAISNNEQFF. For the CDR3, the DNA is TGTGCCAGCAGCCTGAGGACAGGGGCGATATCAAACAATGAGCAGTTCTTC.

This sequence joins TRBV29-1 and TRBJ1-1, with D uncertain. CDR1 and CDR2 (germline): SQVTM, ANQGSEA. The CDR3 is 12 residues long. The CDR3 nucleotides are TGCAGTAGCATGGCGGGTTCGACTGAAGCTTTCTTT. Translation: CSSMAGSTEAFF.

On this clone: The sample has other DNA sequences that encode this CDR3 too. The genes are TRBV18 and TRBJ1-2, with 7 bases aligning to TRBD1. Unmatched junction bases numbered 2, after V lost 2 bases and J lost 5 bases. CDR1 KGHSH and CDR2 LQKENI come from the germline V gene. The CDR3 has 13 residues. CDR3 sequence: CASSPTGEYGYTF. The CDR3 DNA is TGTGCCAGCTCACCAACAGGGGAGTATGGCTACACCTTC.

The chain combines TRBV28 with TRBJ2-7; 9 positions agree with TRBD2. V trimming: 5 bases; J trimming: 3 bases; junction bases outside the gene matches: 11. CDR1 is MDHEN, CDR2 SYDVKM, per germline. The CDR3 loop spans 16 amino acids. The CDR3 bases are TGTGCCAGCAGTAAAGGCCCTAGCGGGGCTCTCTACGAGCAGTACTTC. This codes for CASSKGPSGALYEQYF.